This TCR beta chain was profiled in a study of blood T cell repertoires in COVID-19 (TCRdb year 2020). Some background on the complete study: Samples covering the acute and convalescent phases of COVID-19 were provided by collaborators in the United States, Italy and Spain. The repertoires were made available in a free public database intended to serve as a resource for research on the immune response to SARS-CoV-2. The prospective study material was composed of cDNA or gDNA derived from T cells, B-cell-depleted T cells, or PBMCs. Where HLA class I and class II types were available, the types were taken from metadata supplied by the sample provider, not from assay-based typing. The samples were drawn from two sources: the first 160 participants of the ongoing ImmuneRACE study, and 950 to 1,500 subjects contributed by 6 global collaborators. Nearly every sample came with metadata listing a de-identified subject ID, COVID-19 status, age in years and sex. Deeply sampled blood TCRbeta repertoires from subjects exposed to, actively infected with, or recovered from COVID-19 were included in the dataset.

Each collaborating institution followed its own protocols to collect whole blood in K2EDTA tubes. For TCRbeta analysis, collaborators shipped samples in one of three forms: frozen whole blood, isolated PBMCs, or DNA extracted from either of those sample types. Study-wide findings and limitations: How much clinical and demographic metadata was included differed by source and by participant, and the metadata was provided uncurated.

For CDR1 and CDR2, the germline V gene lists MNHEY and SVGAGI. Trimming leaves V shorter by 6 bases and J shorter by 5 bases, with the junction holding 9 bases beyond the gene matches. The CDR3, from cysteine to phenylalanine, totals 14 residues. Only CDR3 DNA remains: 42 bases, in frame from the first base. TCRbeta CDR3 regions were amplified from genomic DNA using the immunoSEQ Assay, a bias-controlled multiplex PCR. The original pipeline was this. Nucleated cell counts per sample were estimated from amplification of reference gene primers within the assay. Sequence reads were collapsed and filtered to measure the absolute abundance of every unique TCRbeta CDR3 rearrangement. For each sample, productive Simpson clonality was calculated by taking the square root of Simpson's diversity index across productive rearrangements. The table was pulled from immuneACCESS by TCRdb, which kept in-frame rearrangements only. Such tables lose some clones; where checked, under half of the loss comes from unresolved V genes, and the rest has no known cause. The V and J calls and clone size come from that table; D and trimming were worked out from the DNA. This sample lists some 110,000 clones; around 87% were detected once. The biggest ten clones account for approximately 7.7% of the sample.

Notes on this clone: The antigen it recognizes is unknown. Base qualities are not provided; no much larger clone lies one nucleotide away.

This TCR came from a human donor in a cohort sampled during active COVID-19. The sample taken for sequencing was peripheral blood. The V and J genes are TRBV6-5 and TRBJ2-5; 7 of the junction bases match TRBD1. The CDR3 reads CASSSQRDSETQYF. The nucleotide sequence is given as TGTGCCAGCAGCAGCCAACGGGACAGTGAGACCCAGTACTTC.